Presented here are 4 T cell receptor beta chains from one specimen sequenced in a study of tumor-infiltrating lymphocytes in primary liver carcinoma. RNA was extracted from whole blood without cell sorting, alongside germline DNA. TCR beta cDNA was reverse-transcribed from about 0.45 ug of total RNA. The reaction used a constant-region primer and ProtoScript II reverse transcriptase. Libraries of TCR beta came from three nested multiplex PCR rounds with slightly modified ARM-PCR. Researchers ran the first two PCR rounds for approximately 10 cycles each with TRBV1-TRBV30 forward primers and a C-beta reverse primer. TCRdb re-analysed the multiplex PCR reads in MiXCR, keeping a single row per CDR3 protein. The data contain 300,000 to 400,000 distinct CDR3 sequences, 65% of them singletons. Sample: peripheral blood. The source is a man aged 35-49 years with primary liver carcinoma and hepatitis B virus infection.

This clonotype was seen only a few times. This may stem from a read error, because a much larger clone lies one nucleotide away. The rearrangement uses TRBV6-6 and TRBJ2-7; possibly TRBD1 or TRBD2 for D (5 bases each). Looked up from germline, CDR1 is MNHNY and CDR2 is SVGAGI (reference sequence). This CDR3 comprises 14 residues. As DNA, the CDR3 is TGTGCCAGCAGTTACGCTTCGGGGACCTACAAGCAGTACTTC. Amino acid sequence: CASSYASGTYKQYF.

The genes are TRBV7-2 and TRBJ2-7, with D perhaps TRBD1 (6 bases). Germline-derived CDR1 and CDR2 are SGHTA and FQGNSA. This CDR3 contains 15 residues. V lost 0 bases and J lost 3, with 12 bases in between. The CDR3 loop reads CASSLAVGQNYEQYF. DNA for the CDR3: TGTGCCAGCAGCTTAGCAGTGGGACAAAACTACGAGCAGTACTTC.

A remark on this clonotype: Since a much larger clone is just one base distant, this may be a read error. The chain is built from TRBV5-4 and TRBJ2-3; D is unclear. The last part of the DNA fits TRBJ1-5 better; the J call may be wrong. Germline loops: CDR1 SGHNT, CDR2 YYREEE (reference sequence). The CDR3 covers 16 residues. As DNA, the CDR3 is TGTGCCAGCAGCTTGGGCGCTAGCGGGCAAACAGATACGCAGCATTTT. Its translation: CASSLGASGQTDTQHF.

The chain uses TRBV28 and TRBJ2-7, with 9 bases lining up with TRBD1. Germline V gene sequence: CDR1 MDHEN, CDR2 SYDVKM. The CDR3 has 15 amino acids. The V segment lost 6 bases and the J segment 0 bases; nucleotides outside the gene matches: 6. The CDR3 spells CASRGGTGISYEQYF. CDR3 DNA sequence: TGTGCCAGCAGGGGCGGGACAGGGATCTCCTACGAGCAGTACTTC.